A single T cell receptor (beta chain) is shown here with its context. Antigen: not known. This record belongs to a study of T cells in Graves' hyperthyroidism and ophthalmopathy. Study results and caveats: Most thyroid clonotypes with frequency above 0.001 were detected in blood.

Using approximately 10 ml of fresh peripheral blood, PBMCs were prepared. The CDR3 covers 18 residues. The germline gives CDR1 SGHAT, CDR2 FQDESV (reference sequence). J gave up 6 bases and V 6 bases, and 21 bases lay outside the gene matches. The CDR3 regions of TCR beta were amplified from RNA transcripts. An initial round of RT-PCR targeting the TCR CDR3 relied on the HTBI primer set. Each CDR3 protein is one row after TCRdb ran MiXCR on the multiplex PCR reads. The sample gives hundreds of thousands of distinct CDR3 sequences, 14% to 15% of which show up once; around 4% is in the top ten. Material for sequencing was blood. The chain carries TRBV11-1 and TRBJ2-7, with 9 bases lining up with TRBD1. The TCR sequence derives from a woman in her forties with Graves' ophthalmopathy. This CDR3 reads CASSPTHASGQGWTEQYF. CDR3 DNA: TGTGCCAGCAGTCCCACCCACGCCTCAGGACAGGGGTGGACCGAGCAGTACTTC.